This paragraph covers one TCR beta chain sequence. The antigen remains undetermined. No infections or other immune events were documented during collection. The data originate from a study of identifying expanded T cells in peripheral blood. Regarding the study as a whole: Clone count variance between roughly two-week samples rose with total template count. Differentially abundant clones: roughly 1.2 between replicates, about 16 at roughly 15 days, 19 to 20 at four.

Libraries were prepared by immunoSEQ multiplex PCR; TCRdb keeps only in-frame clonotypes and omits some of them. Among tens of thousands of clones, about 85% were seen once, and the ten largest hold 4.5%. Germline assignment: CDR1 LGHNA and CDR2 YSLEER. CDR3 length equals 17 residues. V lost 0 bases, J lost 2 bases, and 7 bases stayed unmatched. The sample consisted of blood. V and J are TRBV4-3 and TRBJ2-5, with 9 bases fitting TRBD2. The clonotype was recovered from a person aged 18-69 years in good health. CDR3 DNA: TGCGCCAGCAGCCAAGATGGTCCTAGCGGGGCACAAGAGACCCAGTACTTC. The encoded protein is CASSQDGPSGAQETQYF.